This TCR beta chain was captured in a study of beta chain features in type 1 diabetes. The CDR3 covers 16 residues. Germline CDR1 and CDR2: SGHNT and YYREEE (reference sequence). Losses at the gene ends were 4 bases for V and 4 bases for J; bases not matched to a gene: 10. General study results and limits: Shorter TCRB CDR3s, moderately but significantly so, marked every one of the four CD4+ subsets in Type 1 diabetes patients. Among patients, naive, central memory and Treg TCRB repertoires appeared more similar than among healthy donors. There were fewer insertions and more deletions at the VDJ junctions of type 1 diabetes patients.

Details on this clone: Antigen: not known.

Reverse transcription of all isolated RNA meant that expressed TCRB transcripts were sequenced. TCRdb's table, derived via immunoSEQ multiplex PCR, lists solely in-frame clones and lacks some. Of 450,000 to 600,000 clones in the sample, 30% were seen once. This TCR derives from a man aged 18-30 years in good health. The sample was naive CD4+ T cells from blood. The chain has TRBV5-4 and TRBJ2-5, with TRBD2 matching 10 bases. In DNA, the CDR3 is TGTGCCAGCAGCCCTCGGAGCGGGAGGGCCACAGAGACCCAGTACTTC. Its translation is CASSPRSGRATETQYF.